A selection of T cell receptor beta chains follows, all from one sample in a study of blood T cell repertoires in COVID-19. Data came from immunoSEQ multiplex PCR; TCRdb stores just in-frame clones and leaves some out. The table lists 120,000 to 150,000 clones, 80% of them singletons. Material: peripheral blood. These receptor sequences come from a woman aged 45-59 years with acute or convalescent COVID-19. CDR3s include the opening cysteine and the closing phenylalanine or tryptophan. The D gene is left open where the match is weak. Some rows mark clone size as missing; the rest say once, few, many or name a class of expanded clone.

-	-	TRBV4-2	TRBJ1-5	CASSQDISGNQPQHF	TGTGCCAGCAGCCAAGATATTTCGGGGAATCAGCCCCAGCATTTT
TRBD1	-	TRBV5-4	TRBJ2-5	CASQGTEETQYF	TGTGCCAGCCAAGGGACAGAAGAGACCCAGTACTTC
-	-	TRBV6-2/TRBV6-3	TRBJ1-5	CASSYGGAAFGNQPQHF	TGTGCCAGCAGTTACGGGGGGGCAGCGTTCGGCAATCAGCCCCAGCATTTT
-	-	TRBV7-3	TRBJ1-1	CASKSQGNTEAFF	TGTGCCAGCAAATCACAGGGAAACACTGAAGCTTTCTTT
-	-	TRBV5-5	TRBJ1-3	CASSLRGTSSGNTIYF	TGTGCCAGCAGCTTGCGAGGGACAAGCTCTGGAAACACCATATATTTT
-	-	TRBV6-5	TRBJ1-2	CASSYGGANGYTF	TGTGCCAGCAGCTACGGGGGGGCCAATGGCTACACCTTC
TRBD1	few	TRBV18	TRBJ1-1	CASSPEDRGGRTEAFF	TGTGCCAGCTCACCAGAGGACAGGGGCGGGAGGACTGAAGCTTTCTTT
TRBD1	once	TRBV11-3	TRBJ2-2	CASSLTQGVNTGELFF	TGTGCCAGCAGCTTAACGCAGGGGGTTAACACCGGGGAGCTGTTTTTT
-	-	TRBV7-2	TRBJ2-5	CASSNSGDETQYF	TGTGCCAGCAGCAATTCAGGGGACGAGACCCAGTACTTC
-	-	TRBV5-1	TRBJ1-2	CASSLVVQGAYGYTF	TGCGCCAGCAGCTTGGTTGTCCAGGGCGCCTATGGCTACACCTTC
-	-	TRBV6-6	TRBJ1-1	CASPDTEAFF	TGTGCCTCCCCCGACACTGAAGCTTTCTTT
-	-	TRBV9	TRBJ1-3	CASSVVGLLGNTIYF	TGTGCCAGCAGCGTAGTCGGGTTGCTTGGAAACACCATATATTTT
-	-	TRBV7-8	TRBJ2-7	CASSLAGAGSEQYF	TGTGCCAGCAGCTTAGCGGGGGCTGGGTCCGAGCAGTACTTC
TRBD1	-	TRBV7-3	TRBJ1-5	CASSAERTGGNQPQHF	TGTGCCAGCAGCGCTGAAAGGACAGGGGGCAACCAGCCCCAGCATTTT
-	-	TRBV6-5	TRBJ2-7	CASSYSPGEFYEQYF	TGTGCCAGCAGTTACTCGCCAGGGGAGTTCTACGAGCAGTACTTC
-	-	TRBV6-5	TRBJ1-2	CASRTFGQTYGYTF	TGTGCCAGCAGGACATTCGGACAGACCTATGGCTACACCTTC
-	-	TRBV29-1	TRBJ1-2	CSAAEGNGYTF	TGCAGCGCTGCGGAGGGGAACGGCTACACCTTC
TRBD1	few	TRBV20-1	TRBJ1-5	CSASVGGFDQPQHF	TGCAGTGCTAGTGTAGGGGGCTTCGATCAGCCCCAGCATTTT
TRBD2	few	TRBV4-3	TRBJ2-1	CASSPRLAGQEQFF	TGCGCCAGCAGCCCACGACTAGCGGGGCAAGAGCAGTTCTTC
-	-	TRBV7-2	TRBJ1-2	CASSFGQSRGYTF	TGTGCCAGCAGCTTTGGACAGTCCCGGGGCTACACCTTC
-	-	TRBV10-3	TRBJ2-7	CAISGTVGEQYF	TGTGCCATCAGTGGGACTGTTGGCGAGCAGTACTTC
TRBD1	-	TRBV18	TRBJ1-3	CASSLGSDRGGNTIYF	TGTGCCAGCTCACTGGGGTCGGACAGGGGAGGAAACACCATATATTTT